This paragraph covers one TCR beta chain sequence. Its matching antigen is unknown. The source of the sample is a study of Ad26.COV2.S vaccination and SARS-CoV-2 variants. Regarding the study as a whole: Once vaccination had occurred, spike-specific CD8+ and CD4+ T cell responses reportedly showed substantial breadth.

Method: immunoSEQ multiplex PCR; TCRdb's copy keeps in-frame clones and lacks some. Among 100,000 or so clones, around 81% were seen once, and the ten largest hold 17%. Germline V gene data show CDR1 as KGHSH and CDR2 as LQKENI. V dropped 3 bases and J dropped 10 bases, with 24 bases sitting between them. The length of the CDR3 is 17 residues. Sequencing used peripheral blood, obtained after recovery from COVID-19. The chain couples TRBV18 to TRBJ2-2; the D gene is possibly TRBD2 (6 bases). The sequence came from a human donor who had recovered from COVID-19. CDR3 nucleotide sequence: TGTGCCAGCTCACCGTTCGGGACTCCCTCGAGAAATGCGGAGCTGTTTTTT. This gives the protein CASSPFGTPSRNAELFF. Full variable domain (outside the CDR3, taken from reference TRBV18 and TRBJ2-2): NAGVMQNPRHLVRRRGQEARLRCSPMKGHSHVYWYRQLPEEGLKFMVYLQKENIIDESGMPKERFSAEFPKEGPSILRIQQVVRGDSAAYFCASSPFGTPSRNAELFFGEGSRLTVL.